This T cell receptor beta chain was obtained from a study of blood T cell repertoires in COVID-19. Study background: Sites in the United States, Italy and Spain provided acute and convalescent COVID-19 samples. PBMCs, B-cell-depleted T cells, or T cells were the source of the cDNA or gDNA that made up the material.

V lost 5 bases to trimming and J lost 5 bases, with 12 bases between them. Germline CDR1 KGHSH, CDR2 LQKENI. The CDR3 totals 13 residues. Per the study methods: For nucleated cells, counts were estimated from reference gene primer amplification. Produced via immunoSEQ multiplex PCR; TCRdb's table is partial and in-frame only. V, J and clone size are taken as reported in that table, and D and trimming were inferred from the DNA itself. The table includes tens of thousands of clones, about 88% detected once. The J gene is TRBJ2-5, the V gene TRBV18; the D gene is possibly TRBD2 (5 bases). The TCR originated in a man in his 70s with active COVID-19. The sequenced sample consisted of peripheral blood. The CDR3 sequence is CASSNLAKETQYF. In DNA form, the CDR3 reads TGTGCCAGCTCAAACCTAGCCAAGGAGACCCAGTACTTC.